The 18 T cell receptor beta chains below were found in one sample sequenced in a study of blood T cells in healthy people across ages. Using a J-beta primer mix together with a sample-barcoded 5' primer, a second PCR was run for about 7 to 12 cycles. TCRdb called the 5' RACE reads again in MiXCR, with one record for every CDR3 protein. The data hold under 1,100,000 distinct CDR3 sequences, with under 30% observed a single time. The data were also submitted as part of a second study, on T cells of mothers and their children.

Sequenced input: blood. The receptors come from a girl aged 2 to 10 in good health.

This clonotype was observed a few times. V gene TRBV27 combines with J gene TRBJ2-1, with no clear D. The J call is in doubt because the DNA end fits TRBJ2-5 better. The CDR3 length is 14 residues. Germline lookup yields CDR1 MNHEY and CDR2 SMNVEV (reference sequence). The CDR3 reads CASSLSPGSETQYF. The CDR3 region has the DNA TGTGCCAGCAGCCTTTCTCCTGGATCAGAGACCCAGTACTTC.

This clonotype was seen once. The germline gene is not matched at one end of the junction; a read error may be the cause. This chain joins TRBV20-1 and TRBJ2-3; 8 bases align to TRBD1. Germline CDR1 is DFQATT and CDR2 is SNEGSKA (reference sequence). The CDR3 runs 15 residues. The DNA of the CDR3 is TGCAGTGCTCACCACGGACAGGGACCCGCAGATACGCCGTATTTT. Its translation: CSAHHGQGPADTPYF.

In this sample, this clonotype turned up a few times. The chain couples TRBV24-1 to TRBJ2-5, with no clear D. CDR1 and CDR2 from the germline V gene are KGHDR and SFDVKD. V was cut by 10 bases and J by 2 bases, with 7 bases left in between. The CDR3 is made up of 11 amino acids. This chain's CDR3 is CATNGQETQYF. CDR3 nucleotide sequence: TGTGCCACGAATGGACAAGAGACCCAGTACTTC.

V gene TRBV5-1 combines with J gene TRBJ2-1; 10 bases are a match to TRBD1. This CDR3 has 15 amino acids. Germline assignment: CDR1 SGHRS and CDR2 YFSETQ. The trim removed 3 bases at V and 7 bases at J, leaving 7 bases unmatched. CDR3: CASSSSGQGGNEQFF. The CDR3 nucleotides are TGCGCCAGCAGCTCCAGCGGACAGGGGGGAAATGAGCAGTTCTTC.

This clonotype occurred once. CDR3 loop: CSGISRAYEQYF. The CDR3 DNA follows: TGCAGCGGAATTAGCAGAGCATACGAGCAGTACTTC. The chain carries TRBV29-1 and TRBJ2-7, with D uncertain. Germline assignment: CDR1 SQVTM and CDR2 ANQGSEA. V lost 7 bases, J lost 4 bases, and 14 bases lay in between. The CDR3 totals 12 residues.

This chain uses TRBV7-2 with TRBJ1-4; D might be TRBD1 (5 bases). Deletions cut 5 bases from V and 8 bases from J, with 15 bases between. The V gene's germline CDR1 is SGHTA and CDR2 FQGNSA. The CDR3 totals 14 residues. The CDR3 is CASSARGGGEKLFF. In nucleotides, the CDR3 is TGTGCCAGCAGCGCCCGGGGGGGTGGAGAAAAACTGTTTTTT.

The V gene is TRBV7-9, the J gene TRBJ2-7; the match to TRBD1 covers 10 bases. CDR1 SEHNR and CDR2 FQNEAQ come from the germline V gene (reference sequence). CDR3 length equals 14 residues. Unmatched junction bases numbered 6, after V lost 4 bases and J lost 6 bases. CDR3 sequence reads: CASSSGQGRSEQYF. DNA for the CDR3: TGTGCCAGCAGCTCGGGACAGGGGAGATCCGAGCAGTACTTC.

V and J are TRBV20-1 and TRBJ2-7; D call uncertain. V was trimmed by 0 bases and J by 2 bases, leaving 14 bases between them. Germline assignment: CDR1 DFQATT and CDR2 SNEGSKA (reference sequence). The CDR3 has 15 residues. The DNA of the CDR3 is TGCAGTGCTAGAGAAGCGAGGAGAGCTCCCTACGAGCAGTACTTC. Protein: CSAREARRAPYEQYF.

This sequence joins TRBV20-1 and TRBJ2-5; D remains ambiguous. The end of the DNA aligns better with TRBJ2-1, so the J call may be wrong. CDR3 length: 13 amino acids. Germline V gene lookup returns CDR1 DFQATT and CDR2 SNEGSKA (reference sequence). The CDR3 nucleotides are TGCAGTGCTAGGATCCTCGCGTCTTATGAGCAGTTCTTC. Protein: CSARILASYEQFF.

This chain uses TRBV29-1 with TRBJ2-7, with D possibly being TRBD2 (6 bases). This CDR3 spans 12 amino acids. The V and J ends lost 4 bases and 6 bases respectively, with 13 bases between them. In germline, CDR1 is SQVTM, CDR2 ANQGSEA. The CDR3 reads CSVGGETCEQYF. For the CDR3, the DNA is TGCAGCGTTGGCGGGGAAACCTGCGAGCAGTACTTC.

The chain couples TRBV10-2 to TRBJ1-6; no clear D gene. V lost 8 bases, J lost 6 bases, and 11 bases lay in between. The CDR3 totals 13 residues. The V gene's germline CDR1 is WSHSY and CDR2 SAAADI. This CDR3 is CASEKPFNSPLHF. DNA of the CDR3: TGCGCCAGCGAGAAGCCTTTTAATTCACCCCTCCACTTT.

This clonotype was seen only a few times. The chain uses TRBV4-3 and TRBJ2-2, with D perhaps TRBD1 (5 bases). CDR1 and CDR2 (germline): LGHNA, YSLEER. The V end was cut by 5 bases, the J end by 5 bases, with 21 bases between. There are 17 residues in the CDR3. CDR3 region: CASSDDRLSTATGELFF. The CDR3 DNA is TGCGCCAGCAGCGATGACAGATTGTCAACTGCAACCGGGGAGCTGTTTTTT.

This clonotype was seen a single time. The chain recombines TRBV6-5 with TRBJ1-1; D uncertain. The germline gives CDR1 MNHEY, CDR2 SVGAGI. This CDR3 has 14 amino acids. V was clipped by 5 bases and J by 7 bases, with 17 bases between them. The CDR3 DNA sequence: TGTGCCAGCAGTGGCCCCCCCCCGGGTATTGAAGCTTTCTTT. Translated: CASSGPPPGIEAFF.

The J gene is TRBJ2-5, the V gene TRBV28; 7 bases match TRBD2. The DNA end is more similar to TRBJ2-7, so the J call may be wrong. CDR1 is MDHEN and CDR2 is SYDVKM in the germline V gene. The CDR3 length is 15 residues. CDR3 sequence: CASSPLAVGRDEQYF. In DNA form, the CDR3 reads TGTGCCAGCAGCCCTCTAGCGGTAGGGAGGGACGAGCAGTACTTC.

This clonotype was detected only once. The chain links TRBV7-2 to TRBJ2-1; a possible D gene is TRBD1 (5 bases). Between the trimmed V and J ends, which lost 5 bases and 8 bases, there was a span of 19 bases. The CDR3 runs to 15 residues. Germline V gene lookup returns CDR1 SGHTA and CDR2 FQGNSA. The CDR3 protein is CASSPRQTPHHEQFF. CDR3 nucleotide sequence: TGTGCCAGCAGCCCTCGACAGACCCCACACCATGAGCAGTTCTTC.

This clonotype was recorded a few times. An end of the junction differs from the germline gene, which may be a read error. The genes are TRBV12-3 or TRBV12-4 and TRBJ2-3; the match to TRBD2 covers 8 bases. This CDR3 is built from 17 residues. The DNA of the CDR3 is TGTGCCAGCAGTTTTAGGGCTAGCGGGCACAGCACAGATACGCGGTATTTT. Protein sequence: CASSFRASGHSTDTRYF.

This clonotype was recorded a few times. The rearrangement uses TRBV6-5 and TRBJ1-2; D is possibly TRBD1 (5 bases). The CDR3 totals 14 residues. The V end was cut by 6 bases, the J end by 4 bases, with 15 bases between. CDR1 is MNHEY, CDR2 SVGAGI, per germline. The CDR3 loop reads CASRETDFLYGYTF. The CDR3 DNA is TGTGCCAGCAGGGAGACAGATTTTCTCTATGGCTACACCTTC.

The genes are TRBV5-1 and TRBJ1-5; D remains ambiguous. Trimming removed 4 bases at V and 0 bases at J, with 20 bases between. In germline, CDR1 is SGHRS, CDR2 YFSETQ. The CDR3 has 18 amino acids. The CDR3 loop is CASSLLVGREGSNQPQHF. The CDR3 DNA is TGCGCCAGCAGCCTCCTTGTAGGTCGCGAAGGTAGCAATCAGCCCCAGCATTTT.